This record looks at one TCR beta chain sequence and its context. The data were obtained in a study of shared clonotypes between healthy human individuals. Study overall: Per donor, CD8 memory used one plate, CD8 naive used two, CD4 memory used three and CD4 naive used three.

Germline CDR1 reads ENHRY; CDR2 reads SYGVKD. The CDR3 runs 17 residues. V lost 6 bases and J lost 0, with 17 bases in between. The donors were all Caucasian adults (living in Nashville, Tennessee). Original processing methods: Junction-only sequences produced by ImmunoSEQ had no quality scores, so filtering differed. Using immunoSEQ multiplex PCR, the repertoire was profiled, and TCRdb retains in-frame clones only, with some absent. V and J calls and clone size are as listed in that table; D and trimming were resolved from the DNA. Of 850,000 to 1,100,000 clones in the sample, around three quarters are singletons; the top ten hold approximately 0.9%.

Sample: memory CD4+ T cells from PBMCs. Subset described: CD45RA-negative fraction. The chain has TRBV10-3 and TRBJ2-2; tentatively, D is TRBD1 (6 bases). This clonotype originated in a man younger than 35 in good health. Some clones in this sample may be carry-over from other donors' samples. The CDR3 DNA follows: TGTGCCATCAGCAGAGGGGCAGGGGCTACGAACACCGGGGAGCTGTTTTTT. This gives the protein CAISRGAGATNTGELFF.